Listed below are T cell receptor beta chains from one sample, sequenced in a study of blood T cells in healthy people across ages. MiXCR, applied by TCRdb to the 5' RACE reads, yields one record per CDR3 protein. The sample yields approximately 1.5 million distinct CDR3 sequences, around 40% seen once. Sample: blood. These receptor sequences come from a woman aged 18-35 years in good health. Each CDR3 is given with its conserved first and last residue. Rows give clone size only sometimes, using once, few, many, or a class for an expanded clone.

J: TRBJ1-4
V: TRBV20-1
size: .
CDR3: CSAMGTNEKLFF

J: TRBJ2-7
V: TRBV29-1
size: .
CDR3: CSVVSSRSYEQYF

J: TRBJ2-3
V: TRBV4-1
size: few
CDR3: CASATGEFTDTQYF

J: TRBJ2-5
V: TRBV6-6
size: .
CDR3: CASSYSGIAVGEQYF

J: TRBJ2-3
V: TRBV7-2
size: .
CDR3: CASSLSGGTSGTDTQYF

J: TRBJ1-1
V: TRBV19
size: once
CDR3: CASAGQGHTEAFF

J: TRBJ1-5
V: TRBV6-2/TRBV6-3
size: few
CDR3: CASSDPGQGKDQPQHF

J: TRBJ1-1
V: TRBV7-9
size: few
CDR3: CASSAGSKVTEAFF

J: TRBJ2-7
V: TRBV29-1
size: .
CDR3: CSVAGGRSYEQYF

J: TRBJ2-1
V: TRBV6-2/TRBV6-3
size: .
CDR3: CAGQLTSRTYNEQFF

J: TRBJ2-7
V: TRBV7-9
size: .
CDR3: CASSFSAKTANYEQYF

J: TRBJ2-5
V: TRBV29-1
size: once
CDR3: CSIAGRGLSEQYF

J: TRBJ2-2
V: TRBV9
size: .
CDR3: CASSITGGNTGELFF

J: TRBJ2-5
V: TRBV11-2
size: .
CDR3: CASSLARTRGAQYF

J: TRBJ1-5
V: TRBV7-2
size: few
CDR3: CASSLTTGQVPQHF

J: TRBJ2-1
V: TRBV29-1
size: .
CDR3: CSVESGGVDEQFF

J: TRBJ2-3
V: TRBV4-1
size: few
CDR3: CASSQTLAGASRFTDTQYF

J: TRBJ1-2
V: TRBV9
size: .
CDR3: CASSVAAGGDYGYTF

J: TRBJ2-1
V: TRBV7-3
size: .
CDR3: CASSLTRAGGGNEQFF

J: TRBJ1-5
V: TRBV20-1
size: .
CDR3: CSARAPASNRPQHF

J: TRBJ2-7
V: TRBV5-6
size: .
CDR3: CASSFRGTNEQYF

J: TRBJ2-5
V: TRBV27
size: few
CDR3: CASSPYRQAQETQYF

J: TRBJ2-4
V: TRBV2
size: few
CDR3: CASRNTSGRAGAKNIQYF

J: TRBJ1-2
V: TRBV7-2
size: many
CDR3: CASSLVSAYGYTF

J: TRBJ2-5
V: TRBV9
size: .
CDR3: CASSQDVQETQYF

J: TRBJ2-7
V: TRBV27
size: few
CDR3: CASSTGGQTYEQYF

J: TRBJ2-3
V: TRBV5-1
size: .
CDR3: CASSLWGGTQYF

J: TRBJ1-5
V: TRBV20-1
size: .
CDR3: CSARGTGFVGHF

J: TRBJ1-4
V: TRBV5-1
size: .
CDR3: CASSLVGTLSEKLFF

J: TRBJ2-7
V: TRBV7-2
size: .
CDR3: CAVRRDILYNEQYF

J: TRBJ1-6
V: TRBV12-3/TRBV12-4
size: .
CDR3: CASSRVSLYNSPLHF

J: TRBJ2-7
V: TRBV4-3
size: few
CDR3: CASSQDWTSGEYEQYF

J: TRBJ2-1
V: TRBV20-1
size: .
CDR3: CSPRLPLNNEQFF

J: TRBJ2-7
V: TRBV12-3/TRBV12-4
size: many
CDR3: CASSFPGSPYEQYF